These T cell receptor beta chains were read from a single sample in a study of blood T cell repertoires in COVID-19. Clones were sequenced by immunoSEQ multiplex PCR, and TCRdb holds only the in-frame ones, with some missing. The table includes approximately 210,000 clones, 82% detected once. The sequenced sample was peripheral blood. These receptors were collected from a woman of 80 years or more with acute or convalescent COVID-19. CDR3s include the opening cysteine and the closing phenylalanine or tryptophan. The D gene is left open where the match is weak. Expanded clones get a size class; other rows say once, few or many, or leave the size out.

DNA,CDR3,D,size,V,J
TGTGCCAGCAGCAAGACAGGGGGTGGCACTGAAGCTTTCTTT,CASSKTGGGTEAFF,TRBD1,-,TRBV7-2,TRBJ1-1
TGTGCCAGTAGTATAACAGGGTCCAGCATCATATATTTT,CASSITGSSIIYF,-,-,TRBV19,TRBJ1-3
TGTGCCAGTAGTGGCCCCCGGGACAGGGGAGAGGATGAGCAGTTCTTC,CASSGPRDRGEDEQFF,TRBD1,-,TRBV19,TRBJ2-1
TGTGCCTGGAGCCACCGGGACAGGGCGAAAGCTTTCTTT,CAWSHRDRAKAFF,TRBD1,-,TRBV30,TRBJ1-1
TGTGCCAGCAGCTTAGCCCAGGGCTATGGCTACACCTTC,CASSLAQGYGYTF,-,once,TRBV7-2,TRBJ1-2
TGTGCCACCAAGGGGGGGGGCACAGGGAATTCACCCCTCCACTTT,CATKGGGTGNSPLHF,-,-,TRBV25-1,TRBJ1-6
TGTGCCAGCAGTTACCCGGGACTAGCGGGGGTTGATACGCAGTATTTT,CASSYPGLAGVDTQYF,TRBD2,-,TRBV6-2/TRBV6-3,TRBJ2-3
TGTGCCAGCAGTGAACGGGGGGACAACACCGGGGAGCTGTTTTTT,CASSERGDNTGELFF,TRBD2,-,TRBV2,TRBJ2-2
TGCAGCGCTAGTCAGGGGGCCCTCTCTGGAAACACCATATATTTT,CSASQGALSGNTIYF,TRBD1,-,TRBV29-1,TRBJ1-3
TGTGCCAGCAGCAAACGACAGGGCAATTACTACGAGCAGTACTTC,CASSKRQGNYYEQYF,TRBD1,-,TRBV11-3,TRBJ2-7
TGTGCCAGTAGCCCGACAGGGGGCCCCGGGGAGCTGTTTTTT,CASSPTGGPGELFF,TRBD1,-,TRBV19,TRBJ2-2
TGTGCCAGCCTCCAGATGAACACTGAAGCTTTCTTT,CASLQMNTEAFF,-,-,TRBV18,TRBJ1-1
TGTGCCAGCAGCTTAAGGGGCGCTAGCGGGGGACAAGAGACCCAGTACTTC,CASSLRGASGGQETQYF,TRBD2,-,TRBV7-3,TRBJ2-5
TGTGCCAGCACCACCGGGACACTGAACACTGAAGCTTTCTTT,CASTTGTLNTEAFF,-,few,TRBV6-5,TRBJ1-1
TGTGCCAGCAGCTATAGCGGGGGGCGCACAGATACGCAGTATTTT,CASSYSGGRTDTQYF,TRBD2,-,TRBV3-1/TRBV3-2,TRBJ2-3
TGTGCCAGCAAACCGCAGGGTGGCTACGAGCAGTACTTC,CASKPQGGYEQYF,-,-,TRBV27,TRBJ2-7
TGTGCCAGCAGCCAAGCCAGTCGTCAAGAGACCCAGTACTTC,CASSQASRQETQYF,-,-,TRBV3-1/TRBV3-2,TRBJ2-5
TGTGCCAGCAGCTTAATAGATTCGAGCAATCAGCCCCAGCATTTT,CASSLIDSSNQPQHF,-,-,TRBV7-8,TRBJ1-5
TGTGCCAGCAGCGTAGGTGGAGGGGAAAGAGAAAAACTGTTTTTT,CASSVGGGEREKLFF,-,-,TRBV9,TRBJ1-4
TGCGCCAGCAGCTTGGGCAGCGGGGAGTCGTATGAGCAGTTCTTC,CASSLGSGESYEQFF,TRBD2,-,TRBV5-1,TRBJ2-1
TGTGCCAGCAGCCTACGCGGTACAGGGCGCCAGTCAAAGTCCTACGAGCAGTACTTC,CASSLRGTGRQSKSYEQYF,-,-,TRBV6-2/TRBV6-3,TRBJ2-7
TGTGCCAGCAGCCTAAACCCGGGACAGGGATCCTACGAGCAGTACTTC,CASSLNPGQGSYEQYF,TRBD1,-,TRBV13,TRBJ2-7
TGTGCCAGCAGCTCGACAGGGCTGAACACTGAAGCTTTCTTT,CASSSTGLNTEAFF,TRBD1,-,TRBV6-6,TRBJ1-1
TGTGCCAGCAGCCCTAACCGGGACTATGGCTACACCTTC,CASSPNRDYGYTF,-,-,TRBV7-9,TRBJ1-2
TGCGCCAGCAGCCCTGAGGGAGCAACTGGAAACACCATATATTTT,CASSPEGATGNTIYF,-,few,TRBV5-1,TRBJ1-3
TGCGCCAGCAGCTCACCGGGAGGGGGCAGTGTGTGGTACACCTTC,CASSSPGGGSVWYTF,TRBD1,-,TRBV5-1,TRBJ1-2
TGTGCCAGCAGCTTCTCCGGGACTAGCGGGGGATGGAGCACAGATACGCAGTATTTT,CASSFSGTSGGWSTDTQYF,TRBD2,-,TRBV5-5,TRBJ2-3
TGTGCCAGTAGTGACTCATCCCTCGGGACAGGGGGCGGATATGGCTACACCTTC,CASSDSSLGTGGGYGYTF,TRBD1,once,TRBV19,TRBJ1-2
TGTGCCACCAGTGGACAGGGTACCTACGAGCAGTACTTC,CATSGQGTYEQYF,TRBD1,once,TRBV24-1,TRBJ2-7
TGTGCCAGCAGCCCTACGCTACAGGGTTTTGGCTACACCTTC,CASSPTLQGFGYTF,-,-,TRBV7-9,TRBJ1-2
TGTGCCAGCAGCACAAACACCGGGGAGCTGTTTTTT,CASSTNTGELFF,-,few,TRBV11-3,TRBJ2-2
TGTGCCAGCAGCCCTAGCGGGGGCACAGATACGCAGTATTTT,CASSPSGGTDTQYF,TRBD2,-,TRBV3-1/TRBV3-2,TRBJ2-3
TGTGCCAGCTCACCCCAAAGCAGGGATGGCTACACCTTC,CASSPQSRDGYTF,-,-,TRBV18,TRBJ1-2
TGTGCCAGCAGACCTAGAACGGGGCCCCAGCATTTT,CASRPRTGPQHF,-,-,TRBV12-3/TRBV12-4,TRBJ1-5
TGCAGTGCTCCGACAGGCACTGAAGCTTTCTTT,CSAPTGTEAFF,-,-,TRBV20-1,TRBJ1-1
TGTGCCAGCAGTGCCGCCCCTGGAAGACCCAGCGAGCCCCAGCATTTT,CASSAAPGRPSEPQHF,-,once,TRBV9,TRBJ1-5
TGTGCCAGCAGCCCCTTTAGAACAGGGGGTACCTACGAGCAGTACTTC,CASSPFRTGGTYEQYF,TRBD1,-,TRBV5-4,TRBJ2-7
TGTGCCAGCAGCCAAGAGGGTCTAGTCCACCTCTCTGGAAACACCATATATTTT,CASSQEGLVHLSGNTIYF,-,-,TRBV3-1/TRBV3-2,TRBJ1-3